Presented here are 18 T cell receptor beta chains from one specimen sequenced in a study of blood T cell repertoires in COVID-19. TCRdb keeps only in-frame clones here, not all; method: immunoSEQ multiplex PCR. Among about 60,000 clones listed, about 87% were seen once. The sequenced material came from peripheral blood. These receptor sequences come from a human donor with active COVID-19. The donor label of this sample is uncertain.

V usage is TRBV3-1 (or the pseudogene TRBV3-2) and J usage is TRBJ2-1, with 7 bases fitting TRBD1. The V segment lost 1 base and the J segment 8 bases; nucleotides outside the gene matches: 11. This CDR3 spans 16 amino acids. Germline V lookup: CDR1 LGHDT, CDR2 YNNKEL (reference sequence). The CDR3 DNA follows: TGTGCCAGCAGCCAAGTGCGAGACAGGGCAATCTATGAGCAGTTCTTC. Its protein is CASSQVRDRAIYEQFF.

The chain has TRBV19 and TRBJ1-1; 8 bases are shared with TRBD1. The J segment lost 10 bases and the V segment lost 4 bases, leaving 5 bases of the junction unmatched. Germline CDR1 reads LNHDA; CDR2 reads SQIVND (reference sequence). CDR3 length: 12 residues. The CDR3: CASSRDRNRAFF. CDR3 DNA sequence: TGTGCCAGTAGTAGGGACAGGAACCGAGCTTTCTTT.

The J gene is TRBJ2-1, the V gene TRBV7-9, with TRBD2 matching over 9 bases. The germline V gene encodes CDR1 SEHNR and CDR2 FQNEAQ (reference sequence). Trimming removed 5 bases from V and 7 bases from J; junction bases left unmatched: 15. This CDR3 comprises 17 residues. CDR3 nucleotide sequence: TGTGCCAGCAGCCCCTGGGCGGGGGGGCCTCCCGCAAATGAGCAGTTCTTC. It translates to CASSPWAGGPPANEQFF.

V usage is TRBV10-3 and J usage is TRBJ1-1, with TRBD1 matching over 8 bases. CDR1 and CDR2 from the germline V gene are ENHRY and SYGVKD. V was clipped by 6 bases and J by 4 bases; unmatched bases: 4. The CDR3 consists of 13 residues. This CDR3 is CAIRPGQATEAFF. CDR3 DNA sequence: TGTGCCATCAGACCGGGACAGGCCACTGAAGCTTTCTTT.

The gene calls are TRBV6-5 and TRBJ2-7, with D hard to call. The CDR3 length is 15 residues. V was shortened by 4 bases and J by 2 bases, with 15 bases between the two germline ends. The germline V gene has CDR1 MNHEY and CDR2 SVGAGI. This CDR3 reads CASSLGVPLAYEQYF. CDR3 DNA: TGTGCCAGCAGTTTAGGAGTACCTCTCGCCTACGAGCAGTACTTC.

The J gene is TRBJ2-1, the V gene TRBV6-5, with 8 positions matching TRBD2. V shed 0 bases and J 6 bases; nucleotides not matched to a gene: 7. Germline loops: CDR1 MNHEY, CDR2 SVGAGI. The CDR3 length is 16 residues. In nucleotides, the CDR3 is TGTGCCAGCAGTTACTCAGCGGGGGTGTCGGCCAATGAGCAGTTCTTC. This codes for CASSYSAGVSANEQFF.

This chain links TRBV7-8 with TRBJ2-3; 10 bases match TRBD2. Germline CDR1 reads SGHVS; CDR2 reads FQNEAQ. V gave up 5 bases and J gave up 2 bases; unmatched junction bases: 4. The CDR3 runs 15 residues. The DNA of the CDR3 is TGTGCCAGCAGCCGTAGCGGGGGGAACACAGATACGCAGTATTTT. It encodes CASSRSGGNTDTQYF.

This clone was seen a few times. The CDR3 DNA reads as TGTGCCAGCAGCCAACCCAGACAGGGAGGTGGCTACACCTTC. Its protein product is CASSQPRQGGGYTF. The chain couples TRBV4-2 to TRBJ1-2; 7 bases match TRBD1. Germline V gene lookup returns CDR1 LGHNA and CDR2 YNFKEQ. The trim removed 2 bases at V and 7 bases at J, leaving 7 bases unmatched. This CDR3 is 14 amino acids long.

This chain uses TRBV19 with TRBJ2-7; D not certain. The CDR3 has 14 residues. Looked up from germline, CDR1 is LNHDA and CDR2 is SQIVND (reference sequence). Trimming removed 2 bases at V and 1 base at J, with 9 bases between. CDR3 coding DNA: TGTGCCAGTAGTATAACAGAAGAATCCTACGAGCAGTACTTC. This codes for CASSITEESYEQYF.

This chain uses TRBV3-1 (or the pseudogene TRBV3-2) with TRBJ2-1; 11 positions match TRBD2. Germline-derived CDR1 and CDR2 are LGHDT and YNNKEL (reference sequence). This CDR3 comprises 18 residues. Losses at the gene ends were 4 bases for V and 0 bases for J; bases not matched to a gene: 8. The CDR3 here is CASSPGLAGTTSYNEQFF. The CDR3, as DNA: TGTGCCAGCAGCCCCGGACTAGCGGGTACCACCTCCTACAATGAGCAGTTCTTC.

The rearrangement joins TRBV6-2 or TRBV6-3 to TRBJ2-5; the match to TRBD1 covers 8 bases. The trim removed 6 bases at V and 0 bases at J, leaving 9 bases unmatched. The CDR3 covers 16 residues. Germline assignment: CDR1 MNHEY and CDR2 SVGEGT. CDR3 nucleotide sequence: TGTGCCAGCAGCTCCGGACAGGGCTGGTACCAAGAGACCCAGTACTTC. This codes for CASSSGQGWYQETQYF.

V gene TRBV10-3 combines with J gene TRBJ1-3; D uncertain. The CDR3 totals 18 residues. The germline V and J ends were trimmed by 2 bases and 1 base, with 18 bases remaining between them. Germline lookup yields CDR1 ENHRY and CDR2 SYGVKD. CDR3 bases: TGTGCCATCAGTGAGCCGGCTAGCACAGACCTTTCTGGAAACACCATATATTTT. The encoded protein is CAISEPASTDLSGNTIYF.

This clone was observed a single time. The chain has TRBV19 and TRBJ2-7; D not certain. Trimming left V 5 bases short and J 7 bases short, with 15 bases between. Germline V gene data show CDR1 as LNHDA and CDR2 as SQIVND (reference sequence). CDR3 length equals 13 residues. CDR3 coding DNA: TGTGCCAGTAGTTCGGCGGCCGCCTTTGAGCAGTACTTC. This gives the protein CASSSAAAFEQYF.

The V gene is TRBV27, the J gene TRBJ1-3, with TRBD1 matching 7 bases. This CDR3 contains 18 residues. Trimming took 2 bases from V and 0 from J; bases not matched to a gene: 10. The germline CDR1 and CDR2 sequences are MNHEY and SMNVEV (reference sequence). The CDR3 region has the DNA TGTGCCAGCAGTTTAAATTGGGGACAGTTAAGCTCTGGAAACACCATATATTTT. Encoded protein: CASSLNWGQLSSGNTIYF.

V is TRBV4-3 and J is TRBJ1-2; 11 positions agree with TRBD1. V dropped 1 base and J dropped 6; count of bases not matched to a gene: 7. The CDR3 loop spans 16 amino acids. CDR1 is LGHNA, CDR2 YSLEER, per germline. The CDR3 DNA reads TGCGCCAGCAGCCAAGTTGACGGACAGGGGGCTCATGGCTACACCTTC. It translates to CASSQVDGQGAHGYTF.

This clone was seen a single time. This chain joins TRBV11-3 and TRBJ2-1; the D gene is possibly TRBD1 (6 bases). CDR3 length equals 17 residues. The germline V and J ends were trimmed by 0 bases and 5 bases, with 17 bases remaining between them. Germline V gene data show CDR1 as SGHNT and CDR2 as YENEEA. CDR3 nucleotide sequence: TGTGCCAGCAGCTTAGATAAAGGACAGCTAGATGACAATGAGCAGTTCTTC. Translated: CASSLDKGQLDDNEQFF.

The chain carries TRBV27 and TRBJ2-5; D gene uncertain. Trimming stripped 5 bases from V and 1 base from J, with 8 bases between. Germline CDR1 and CDR2: MNHEY and SMNVEV (reference sequence). The CDR3 has 13 amino acids. CDR3 bases: TGTGCCAGCAGTCCGTCCTCCCAAGAGACCCAGTACTTC. It specifies CASSPSSQETQYF.

CDR3 in amino acids: CASSSYGGAESDTQYF. CDR3 DNA sequence: TGTGCCAGCAGTTCCTACGGGGGGGCCGAGTCAGATACGCAGTATTTT. The chain couples TRBV3-1 (or the pseudogene TRBV3-2) to TRBJ2-3; TRBD2 aligns across 8 bases. V dropped 6 bases and J dropped 4; count of bases not matched to a gene: 12. CDR3 length equals 16 residues. The germline gives CDR1 LGHDT, CDR2 YNNKEL (reference sequence).